Listed below are T cell receptor beta chains from one sample, sequenced in a study of cytomegalovirus exposure and HLA in healthy donors. Sequencing was performed with immunoSEQ multiplex PCR; in TCRdb, only in-frame clones are kept and a portion is missing. Of over 200,000 clones listed, 85% to 90% are singletons. The sequenced material came from PBMCs. The source of these receptors is a woman under 30 in good health and CMV-seronegative. CDR3s include the opening cysteine and the closing phenylalanine or tryptophan. Fields, in order: V gene, D gene, J gene, clone size, CDR3 protein, CDR3 DNA. A D gene is named only where the DNA matches it firmly. Clone size appears in some rows only: once, few, many, or a class for an expanded clone.

>TRBV2|TRBD2|TRBJ2-3|.
CASSAGTSRTDTQYF
TGTGCCAGCAGCGCAGGGACTAGTCGCACAGATACGCAGTATTTT
>TRBV19|.|TRBJ2-1|once
CASSTSGSYNEQFF
TGTGCCAGTAGTACCAGCGGATCATACAATGAGCAGTTCTTC
>TRBV27|TRBD2|TRBJ2-7|once
CASSYGGRPPYEQYF
TGTGCCAGCAGTTACGGCGGGAGGCCACCCTACGAGCAGTACTTC
>TRBV6-5|TRBD2|TRBJ2-1|.
CASSSGSSYNEQFF
TGTGCCAGCAGTAGCGGGAGCTCCTACAATGAGCAGTTCTTC
>TRBV15|TRBD2|TRBJ2-1|.
CATSRGTSGSYNEQFF
TGTGCCACCAGCAGGGGGACTAGCGGGAGTTACAATGAGCAGTTCTTC
>TRBV28|.|TRBJ2-7|.
CASSLTGHEQYF
TGTGCCAGCAGTTTGACAGGTCACGAGCAGTACTTC
>TRBV5-1|TRBD1|TRBJ1-2|.
CASSLAGTGIYGYTF
TGCGCCAGCAGCTTGGCCGGGACAGGGATATATGGCTACACCTTC
>TRBV27|.|TRBJ1-1|.
CASSADLVLNTEAFF
TGTGCCAGCAGTGCAGACCTAGTGCTGAACACTGAAGCTTTCTTT
>TRBV5-1|.|TRBJ2-1|.
CASSLVSADYNEQFF
TGCGCCAGCAGCTTGGTTAGCGCGGATTACAATGAGCAGTTCTTC
>TRBV5-1|.|TRBJ2-3|.
CASSLSRRTDTQYF
TGCGCCAGCAGCCTTAGCCGACGCACAGATACGCAGTATTTT
>TRBV19|.|TRBJ2-1|.
CASRDGLYNEQFF
TGTGCCAGTAGGGACGGACTCTACAATGAGCAGTTCTTC
>TRBV5-6|TRBD1|TRBJ1-1|.
CASSLFLLQGPPEAFF
TGTGCCAGCAGCTTGTTCCTCTTACAGGGGCCCCCTGAAGCTTTCTTT
>TRBV29-1|TRBD1|TRBJ2-1|.
CSVHGQGGAYNEQFF
TGCAGCGTTCACGGACAGGGGGGAGCCTACAATGAGCAGTTCTTC
>TRBV28|.|TRBJ2-2|.
CASSRGNRETGELFF
TGTGCCAGCAGTCGGGGTAACAGGGAGACCGGGGAGCTGTTTTTT
>TRBV9|.|TRBJ2-7|.
CASSVGQGLSYEQYF
TGTGCCAGCAGCGTAGGTCAGGGGTTATCCTACGAGCAGTACTTC
>TRBV28|TRBD1|TRBJ2-7|.
CASSPGTGGTYEQYF
TGTGCCAGCAGTCCCGGGACAGGCGGAACCTACGAGCAGTACTTC
>TRBV4-1|.|TRBJ1-2|few
CASSQETVDGYTF
TGCGCCAGCAGCCAGGAGACAGTCGATGGCTACACCTTC
>TRBV28|.|TRBJ1-2|once
CASTVLGAPNGYTF
TGTGCCAGCACCGTTTTGGGGGCCCCGAATGGCTACACCTTC
>TRBV19|.|TRBJ1-5|.
CASSIPGSNQPQHF
TGTGCCAGTAGTATTCCAGGATCCAATCAGCCCCAGCATTTT
>TRBV30|TRBD1|TRBJ1-1|.
CAWDSGQGVTEAFF
TGTGCCTGGGATTCCGGACAGGGGGTCACTGAAGCTTTCTTT
>TRBV2|TRBD1|TRBJ1-2|few
CASSRDSYYGYTF
TGTGCCAGCAGTAGGGACAGCTACTATGGCTACACCTTC
>TRBV29-1|TRBD2|TRBJ2-2|.
CSVRLALAYTGELFF
TGCAGCGTTCGACTAGCCCTAGCTTACACCGGGGAGCTGTTTTTT
>TRBV9|TRBD1|TRBJ2-7|few
CASSVGDREYYEQYF
TGTGCCAGCAGCGTAGGGGACAGGGAGTACTACGAGCAGTACTTC
>TRBV9|.|TRBJ1-4|.
CASSVATQGREKLFF
TGTGCCAGCAGCGTAGCCACGCAGGGTAGGGAAAAACTGTTTTTT
>TRBV11-3|TRBD1|TRBJ1-4|.
CASSLVGDRGREKLFF
TGTGCCAGCAGCTTAGTAGGGGACAGGGGGCGTGAAAAACTGTTTTTT
>TRBV6-1|.|TRBJ2-7|.
CASSNVWGAYEQYF
TGTGCCAGCAGCAACGTCTGGGGGGCCTACGAGCAGTACTTC
>TRBV28|.|TRBJ2-2|few
CASSLKGVGRAAGELFF
TGTGCCAGCAGTTTAAAGGGTGTCGGGAGAGCTGCCGGGGAGCTGTTTTTT
>TRBV5-3|.|TRBJ2-2|.
CARNPAGRPGELFF
TGTGCCAGAAACCCGGCAGGTCGGCCCGGGGAGCTGTTTTTT
>TRBV7-9|TRBD1|TRBJ2-5|.
CASSYRGFETQYF
TGTGCCAGCAGCTACAGGGGGTTTGAGACCCAGTACTTC
>TRBV27|TRBD2|TRBJ2-7|.
CASSFREGPYEQYF
TGTGCCAGCAGTTTCCGGGAGGGCCCCTACGAGCAGTACTTC
>TRBV6-5|.|TRBJ2-7|.
CASSYSERASEQYF
TGTGCCAGCAGTTACTCAGAGAGGGCTTCCGAGCAGTACTTC
>TRBV7-9|.|TRBJ2-5|.
CASSFPQTRQETQYF
TGTGCCAGCAGCTTCCCACAGACCCGACAAGAGACCCAGTACTTC
>TRBV4-3|TRBD1|TRBJ1-4|.
CASSQDPDRAGEKLFF
TGCGCCAGCAGCCAAGATCCAGACAGGGCGGGTGAAAAACTGTTTTTT
>TRBV10-3|TRBD2|TRBJ2-7|few
CATRLAGSSYEQYF
TGTGCCACCCGACTAGCGGGGAGCTCCTACGAGCAGTACTTC
>TRBV28|TRBD1|TRBJ1-1|.
CASSRGQGFALDTEAFF
TGTGCCAGCAGCCGGGGACAGGGATTTGCTTTGGACACTGAAGCTTTCTTT
>TRBV19|TRBD1|TRBJ1-5|.
CASRDRGNQPQHF
TGTGCCAGTAGAGACAGGGGAAATCAGCCCCAGCATTTT
>TRBV12-5|.|TRBJ2-3|once
CASGGSGGADTQYF
TGTGCTAGTGGGGGGTCCGGGGGTGCAGATACGCAGTATTTT
>TRBV5-4|.|TRBJ2-7|.
CASSAGTSEQYF
TGTGCCAGCAGCGCCGGGACTTCCGAGCAGTACTTC
>TRBV29-1|.|TRBJ1-1|.
CSVSKLPTGKDTEAFF
TGCAGCGTTAGCAAACTCCCAACGGGGAAGGACACTGAAGCTTTCTTT
>TRBV2|.|TRBJ2-1|.
CASSPSYNEQFF
TGTGCCAGCAGCCCATCCTACAATGAGCAGTTCTTC
>TRBV2|TRBD1|TRBJ2-5|.
CASSEAGQGPETQYF
TGTGCCAGCAGTGAAGCGGGACAGGGTCCAGAGACCCAGTACTTC
>TRBV2|TRBD1|TRBJ1-5|.
CASSRQGDQPQHF
TGTGCCAGCTCTAGACAGGGCGATCAGCCCCAGCATTTT
>TRBV9|TRBD2|TRBJ2-1|.
CASSVGLAGGEFF
TGTGCCAGCAGCGTTGGACTAGCGGGAGGGGAATTCTTC
>TRBV28|TRBD2|TRBJ2-7|.
CASRSQGLRKYF
TGTGCCAGCAGATCTCAGGGACTAAGGAAGTACTTC
>TRBV27|.|TRBJ2-1|.
CAEWSSEHNEQFF
TGTGCCGAATGGAGTAGCGAACACAATGAGCAGTTCTTC
>TRBV7-6|TRBD2|TRBJ2-3|.
CASSLAGLAGYLTDTQYF
TGTGCCAGCAGCTTAGCGGGACTAGCGGGATATCTGACAGATACGCAGTATTTT
>TRBV2|TRBD1|TRBJ2-1|.
CASCLGGQWYNEQFF
TGTGCCAGTTGCTTAGGGGGACAGTGGTACAATGAGCAGTTCTTC
>TRBV28|.|TRBJ2-4|.
CASRPTGLNIQYF
TGTGCCAGCAGGCCCACAGGGTTGAACATTCAGTACTTC
>TRBV10-2|.|TRBJ2-4|.
CASRDKNIQYF
TGCGCCAGCCGAGACAAAAACATTCAGTACTTC
>TRBV28|.|TRBJ1-4|.
CASNLSTNEKLFF
TGTGCCAGCAACCTATCAACTAATGAAAAACTGTTTTTT
>TRBV5-6|.|TRBJ2-3|.
CASSATGHRFTDTQYF
TGTGCCAGCAGCGCAACAGGGCACAGGTTTACAGATACGCAGTATTTT
>TRBV7-7|TRBD2|TRBJ2-3|.
CASSLSGRNTQYF
TGTGCTAGCAGCCTCAGCGGGAGAAATACGCAGTATTTT
>TRBV2|.|TRBJ1-2|.
CASSEARHGYTF
TGTGCCAGCAGTGAAGCCAGGCATGGCTACACCTTC